This T cell receptor (beta chain) was retrieved from a study of blood T cell repertoires in COVID-19. The wider study: Samples taken during acute and convalescent COVID-19 were collected in the United States, Italy and Spain.

Profiled with immunoSEQ multiplex PCR; TCRdb holds only in-frame clones, not every one. In the table there are 100,000 to 150,000 clones, 88% of which are singletons. Trimming at V came to 5 bases and at J to 0 bases, leaving 7 bases not matched to a gene. Looked up from germline, CDR1 is SGHTA and CDR2 is FQGNSA. CDR3 size: 16 residues. The sequencing sample was made of peripheral blood. V is TRBV7-2 and J is TRBJ1-3, with 7 bases lining up with TRBD1. The source is a human donor in a cohort sampled during active COVID-19. In DNA form, the CDR3 reads TGTGCCAGCAGCAGGGACAGCTCGAGCTCTGGAAACACCATATATTTT. The encoded protein is CASSRDSSSSGNTIYF.